This T cell receptor beta chain was sequenced for a study of CD8 T cell repertoires and HIV-1 epitope variants. Study summary: T cells were stimulated with Twenty-five Gag and Nef peptides separately. Epitopes were three Gag families plus Nef HW9 and YT9. Controls were a CMV, EBV and flu pool, Ebola AY9, and no peptide.

Profiling relied on immunoSEQ multiplex PCR, and the TCRdb table lists in-frame clones only, not all of them. Among 4,000 to 5,000 clones listed, roughly 64% were seen once. The CDR3 has 14 amino acids. Germline V gene lookup returns CDR1 MNHEY and CDR2 SVGAGI. Trimming at V came to 2 bases and at J to 11 bases, leaving 6 bases not matched to a gene. Study-wide findings and caveats: About nine TCR beta clonotypes were antigen-specific, more than 5 apparently recognizing autologous or escape variants.

As to this clone: Antigen: not known.

This TCR was recovered from a male donor with HIV. The material sequenced was cultured CD8+ T cells derived from PBMCs. The chain links TRBV6-5 to TRBJ2-7; TRBD2 matches 13 bases. Here the CDR3 reads CASSYPGTSGEKYF. As DNA, the CDR3 is TGTGCCAGCAGTTACCCTGGGACTAGCGGGGAGAAGTACTTC.